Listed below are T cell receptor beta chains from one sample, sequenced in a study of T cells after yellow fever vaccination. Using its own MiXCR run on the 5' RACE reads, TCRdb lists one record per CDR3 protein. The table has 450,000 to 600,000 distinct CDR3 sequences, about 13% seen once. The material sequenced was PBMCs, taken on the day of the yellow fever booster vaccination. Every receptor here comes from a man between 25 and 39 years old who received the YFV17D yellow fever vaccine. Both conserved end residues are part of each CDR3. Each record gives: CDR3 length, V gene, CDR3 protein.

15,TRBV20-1,CSASPGQGAAYGYTF
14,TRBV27,CASSAGGVGGELFF
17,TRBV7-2,CASSSPLAGGSYNEQFF
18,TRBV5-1,CASSLDQFGLAGADTQYF
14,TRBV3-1,CASSPAGPTDTQYF
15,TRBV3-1,CASSPQYQDNSPLHF
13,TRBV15,CATSIGRFETQYF
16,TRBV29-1,CSVEQPAGGSSYEQYF
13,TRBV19,CASSDRVNQPQHF
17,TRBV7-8,CASSFTGGVAGNNEQFF
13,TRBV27,CASSLDSFSEQFF
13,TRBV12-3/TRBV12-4,CASSIGLGETQYF
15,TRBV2,CASSVGIDNNQPQHF
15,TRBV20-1,CSASGGTSGIYEQYF
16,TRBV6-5,CASSYFSGSSDNEQFF
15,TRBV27,CASSSSLAGRDEQYF
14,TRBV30,CAWRGDWAQETQYF
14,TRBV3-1,CASSQGRSGDTQYF
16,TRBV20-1,CSARDTGLAGAGEQYF
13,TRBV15,CATSRGGSDTQYF
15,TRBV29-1,CSVVPRSHPYNEQFF
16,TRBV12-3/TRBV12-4,CASSFLLGRQGKEAFF
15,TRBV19,CASRRAGGPLNEQFF
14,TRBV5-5,CASSGTGGGGGYTF
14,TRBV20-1,CSARPGTSGYEQFF
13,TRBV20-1,CSATRTSVNEQFF
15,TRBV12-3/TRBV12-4,CASSSQDGANYGYTF
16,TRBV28,CASSQGQGWGDTEAFF
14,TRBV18,CASSPQIQNTEAFF
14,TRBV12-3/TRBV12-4,CASSLSRGRETQYF
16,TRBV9,CASSVAGQEGTYEQYF
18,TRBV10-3,CAISSQGTSGSIHNEQFF
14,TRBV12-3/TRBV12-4,CASSLVAAYNEQFF
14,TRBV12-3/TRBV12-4,CASSFVSGSYEQYF
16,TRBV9,CASSARQGLTGNTIYF
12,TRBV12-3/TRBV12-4,CASSSTTGELFF
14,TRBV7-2,CASSLEFVGSPLHF
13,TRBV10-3,CAISGNRDTEAFF
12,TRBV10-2,CASTFGRETQYF
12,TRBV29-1,CSVVQVQETQYF
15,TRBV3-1,CASSQPDRGGNEQFF
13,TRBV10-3,CAISPYSSYEQYF
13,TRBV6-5,CASSYRPTGGYTF
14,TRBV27,CASSSPGQGRELFF
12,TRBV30,CAWTTGFGGYTF
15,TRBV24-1,CATQSSGGRLNEQFF
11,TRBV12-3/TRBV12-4,CASSEFGEAFF
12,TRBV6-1,CASSSDSYGYTF
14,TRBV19,CASSIGSSYNEQFF
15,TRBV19,CASSIGRSSYNEQFF
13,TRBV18,CASSPPYSYEQYF
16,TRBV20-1,CSASDPSEGIIYGYTF
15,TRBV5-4,CASSNWTGPLYEQYF
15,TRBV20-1,CSARKPGLEPYEQFF